The rows below give T cell receptor beta chains drawn from one sample of a study of blood T cell repertoires in COVID-19. Produced via immunoSEQ multiplex PCR; TCRdb's table is partial and in-frame only. In the table there are hundreds of thousands of clones, 82% of which are singletons. Specimen: peripheral blood. All receptors come from a woman aged 80 or older with acute or convalescent COVID-19. CDR3s include the opening cysteine and the closing phenylalanine or tryptophan. A D gene is named only where the DNA matches it firmly. Size values are once, few and many counts, or a class for expanded clones, and some rows have none.

D | size | J | V | DNA | CDR3
NA | NA | TRBJ2-7 | TRBV7-3 | TGTGCCAGCAGCTTTACGAAGAGCTCCTACGAGCAGTACTTC | CASSFTKSSYEQYF
TRBD1 | NA | TRBJ1-1 | TRBV3-1/TRBV3-2 | TGTGCCAGCAGCCTCACTGACAGGGGTACTGAAGCTTTCTTT | CASSLTDRGTEAFF
NA | NA | TRBJ1-5 | TRBV27 | TGTGCCAGCAGTTTTCTCTATCAGCCCCAGCATTTT | CASSFLYQPQHF
TRBD1 | NA | TRBJ1-5 | TRBV6-1 | TGTGCCAGCAGTGATAACACAGGGGGCCGGGGCAATCAGCCCCAGCATTTT | CASSDNTGGRGNQPQHF
TRBD1 | NA | TRBJ1-1 | TRBV6-5 | TGTGCCAGCAGTTACAACAGGGGGAAGGGTGAAGCTTTCTTT | CASSYNRGKGEAFF
NA | NA | TRBJ1-3 | TRBV4-1 | TGCGCCAGCAGAATCGACGGGAGCTCTGGAAACACCATATATTTT | CASRIDGSSGNTIYF
TRBD1 | NA | TRBJ1-2 | TRBV10-3 | TGTGCCATCAGCCCCGGGACAGAATACTATGGCTACACCTTC | CAISPGTEYYGYTF
NA | few | TRBJ1-1 | TRBV2 | TGTGCCAGCAGTCGTGACAGAATGAACACTGAAGCTTTCTTT | CASSRDRMNTEAFF
NA | NA | TRBJ1-2 | TRBV6-1 | TGTGCCAGCAGTGAAAGCGACGCCAGGGCTGGCTACACCTTC | CASSESDARAGYTF
TRBD1 | once | TRBJ2-5 | TRBV11-3 | TGTGCCAGCAGCTCCAACAGGGGAGAGACCCAGTACTTC | CASSSNRGETQYF
NA | NA | TRBJ1-1 | TRBV4-1 | TGCGCCAGCAGCCAAGGGGGGGGTTTCAACACTGAAGCTTTCTTT | CASSQGGGFNTEAFF
TRBD2 | NA | TRBJ2-3 | TRBV11-2 | TGTGCCAGCAGCCCCGTAGCGGGGGGGCAAGCGGATACGCAGTATTTT | CASSPVAGGQADTQYF
TRBD1 | NA | TRBJ1-2 | TRBV19 | TGTGCCAGCACCTGGACAGGGCTCGATAACTATGGCTACACCTTC | CASTWTGLDNYGYTF
TRBD1 | few | TRBJ2-7 | TRBV6-2/TRBV6-3 | TGTGCCAGCAGTTACGACGGGACAGGGACCTACGAGCAGTACTTC | CASSYDGTGTYEQYF